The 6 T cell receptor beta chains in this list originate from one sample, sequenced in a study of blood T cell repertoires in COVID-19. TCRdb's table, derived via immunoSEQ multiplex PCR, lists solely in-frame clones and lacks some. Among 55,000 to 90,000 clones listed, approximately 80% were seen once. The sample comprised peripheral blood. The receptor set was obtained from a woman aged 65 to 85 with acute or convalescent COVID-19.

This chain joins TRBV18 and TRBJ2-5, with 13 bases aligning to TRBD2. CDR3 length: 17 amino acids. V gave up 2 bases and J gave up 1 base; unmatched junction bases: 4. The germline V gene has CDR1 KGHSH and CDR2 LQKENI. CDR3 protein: CASSPATSGGAQETQYF. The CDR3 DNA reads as TGTGCCAGCTCACCAGCCACTAGCGGGGGGGCCCAAGAGACCCAGTACTTC.

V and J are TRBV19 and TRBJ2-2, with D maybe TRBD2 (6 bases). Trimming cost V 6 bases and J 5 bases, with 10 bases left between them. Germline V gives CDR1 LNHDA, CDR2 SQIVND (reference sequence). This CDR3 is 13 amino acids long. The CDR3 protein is CASRARGTGELFF. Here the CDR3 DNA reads TGTGCCAGTAGAGCGCGGGGTACCGGGGAGCTGTTTTTT.

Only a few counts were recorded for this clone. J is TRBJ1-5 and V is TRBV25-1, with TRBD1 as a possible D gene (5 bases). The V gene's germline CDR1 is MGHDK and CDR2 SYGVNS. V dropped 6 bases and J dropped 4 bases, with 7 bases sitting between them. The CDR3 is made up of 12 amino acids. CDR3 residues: CASSDSNQPQHF. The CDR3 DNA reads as TGTGCCAGCAGCGACAGTAATCAGCCCCAGCATTTT.

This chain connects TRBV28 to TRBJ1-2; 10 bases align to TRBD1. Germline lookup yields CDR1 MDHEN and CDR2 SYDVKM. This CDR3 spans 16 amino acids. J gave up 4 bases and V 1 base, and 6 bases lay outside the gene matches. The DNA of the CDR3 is TGTGCCAGCAGTTTATTAGACAGGGGGCGGGGCTATGGCTACACCTTC. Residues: CASSLLDRGRGYGYTF.

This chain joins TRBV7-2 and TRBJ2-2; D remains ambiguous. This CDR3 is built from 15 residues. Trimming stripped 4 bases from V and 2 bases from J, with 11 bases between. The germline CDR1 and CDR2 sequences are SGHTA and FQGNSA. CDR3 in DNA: TGTGCCAGCAGCTCCCCGACACTTAACACCGGGGAGCTGTTTTTT. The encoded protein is CASSSPTLNTGELFF.

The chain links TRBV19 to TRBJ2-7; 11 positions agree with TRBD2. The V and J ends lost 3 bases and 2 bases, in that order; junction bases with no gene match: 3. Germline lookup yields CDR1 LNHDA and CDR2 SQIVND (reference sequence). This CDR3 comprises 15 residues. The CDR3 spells CASSIGLAGPYEQYF. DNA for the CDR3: TGTGCCAGTAGTATTGGACTAGCGGGTCCCTACGAGCAGTACTTC.